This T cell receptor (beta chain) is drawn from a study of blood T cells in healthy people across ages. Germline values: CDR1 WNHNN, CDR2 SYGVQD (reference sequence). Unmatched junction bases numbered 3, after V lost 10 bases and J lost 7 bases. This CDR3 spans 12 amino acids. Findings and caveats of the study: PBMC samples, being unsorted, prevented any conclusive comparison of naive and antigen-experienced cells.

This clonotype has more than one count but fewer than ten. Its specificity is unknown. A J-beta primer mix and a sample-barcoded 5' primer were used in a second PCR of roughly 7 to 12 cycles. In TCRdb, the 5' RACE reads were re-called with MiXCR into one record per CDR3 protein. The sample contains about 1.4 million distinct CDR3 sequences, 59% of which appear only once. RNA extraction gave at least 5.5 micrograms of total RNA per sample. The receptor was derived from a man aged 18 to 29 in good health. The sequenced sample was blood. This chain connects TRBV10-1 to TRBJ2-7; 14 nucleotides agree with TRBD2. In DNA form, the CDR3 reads TGCGCCACCGGACTAGCGGGAGGAGAGCAGTACTTC. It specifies CATGLAGGEQYF.